The 18 T cell receptor beta chains presented below share a single source sample, sequenced in a study of human T cells and chemical hapten exposure (dated by TCRdb to about 2021). Library construction relied on RACE. Sequencing was carried out with a NextSeq 500. The public reads were run again by TCRdb, first through fastp at Q25 and then through MiXCR, and only productive beta chains were kept. Duplicate CDR3 protein sequences are folded into a single record with the most common DNA and genes. The sample data list roughly 100,000 distinct CDR3 sequences, and roughly an eighth of these were observed just once. Clones ranked in the top ten supply 1.6% of the sample. Interpreted using the paper, the time point label stands for: pre-sensitization, week 0. This specimen's treatment or condition label, interpreted: therapeutic diphenylcyclopropenone sensitization with weekly scalp DPC. The sample here was whole blood, taken in connection with sensitization to the hapten diphenylcyclopropenone (DPC). The receptors originated from a woman aged 45-59 years with alopecia areata. Some clones in this sample may be carry-over from other donors' samples.

J is TRBJ1-3 and V is TRBV6-5; D is perhaps TRBD1 (5 bases). Germline CDR1 MNHEY, CDR2 SVGAGI. V lost 4 bases and J 8 bases, leaving 12 bases between the germline ends. There are 13 residues in the CDR3. The CDR3 region is CASSLTVKDTIYF. As DNA, the CDR3 is TGTGCCAGCAGTTTGACAGTGAAAGACACCATATATTTT.

This chain connects TRBV5-1 to TRBJ2-7; D is uncertain. Trimming cost V 6 bases and J 4 bases, with 17 bases left between them. CDR3 length: 14 residues. The germline CDR1 and CDR2 sequences are SGHRS and YFSETQ. This CDR3 reads CASTMDPSSYEQYF. In DNA form, the CDR3 reads TGCGCCAGCACCATGGATCCGTCCTCATACGAGCAGTACTTC.

This clonotype occurred many times. V and J are TRBV3-1 and TRBJ2-7; the D is unclear. Germline CDR1 reads LGHDT; CDR2 reads YNNKEL (reference sequence). The V end was cut by 1 base, the J end by 5 bases, with 6 bases between. The CDR3 covers 12 residues. As DNA, the CDR3 is TGTGCCAGCAGCCAAGGTTTTGACGAGCAGTACTTC. This encodes CASSQGFDEQYF.

Only a few counts were recorded for this clonotype. This chain joins TRBV20-1 and TRBJ2-7; no definite D call. CDR1 and CDR2 from the germline V gene are DFQATT and SNEGSKA (reference sequence). The V gene lost 6 bases and the J gene lost 6 bases, with 24 bases spanning the gap. The length of the CDR3 is 15 residues. The CDR3 DNA sequence: TGCAGTGCCAACGGGTTCCGGGCCAAGAGAGGCGAGCAGTACTTC. This encodes CSANGFRAKRGEQYF.

V and J are TRBV28 and TRBJ2-7, with D perhaps given as TRBD1 or TRBD2 (6 bases each). This CDR3 spans 15 amino acids. Germline V lookup: CDR1 MDHEN, CDR2 SYDVKM. The V gene lost 5 bases and the J gene lost 5 bases, with 19 bases spanning the gap. DNA for the CDR3: TGTGCCAGCAGTAAGCCGAGAGGGGGGTTCGACGAGCAGTACTTC. Translated: CASSKPRGGFDEQYF.

This clonotype was detected many times. The rearrangement joins TRBV7-8 to TRBJ2-7, with D perhaps being TRBD1 or TRBD2 (5 bases each). Deletions cut 3 bases from V and 2 bases from J, with 11 bases between. Germline CDR1 and CDR2: SGHVS and FQNEAQ. CDR3 length: 14 residues. The CDR3 bases are TGTGCCAGCAGCTTGGTCGGGACCGCCTACGAGCAGTACTTC. Its protein product is CASSLVGTAYEQYF.

V is TRBV19 and J is TRBJ2-1; D remains ambiguous. Germline CDR1 reads LNHDA; CDR2 reads SQIVND (reference sequence). CDR3 length: 15 residues. V lost 1 base, J lost 8 bases, and 15 bases lay in between. The CDR3 loop is CASSIAPNGVDEQFF. CDR3 coding DNA: TGTGCCAGTAGTATAGCCCCCAATGGAGTCGATGAGCAGTTCTTC.

The chain has TRBV29-1 and TRBJ2-2; D remains ambiguous. Germline V gene sequence: CDR1 SQVTM, CDR2 ANQGSEA. CDR3 length: 12 residues. V lost 4 bases to trimming and J lost 4 bases, with 7 bases between them. The CDR3 loop reads CSVGRITGELFF. The CDR3 DNA reads as TGCAGCGTTGGCAGAATCACCGGGGAGCTGTTTTTT.

The rearrangement joins TRBV3-2 to TRBJ2-5; the table gives TRBD1 as D, unverified against the DNA. TRBV3-2 is labeled a pseudogene. This CDR3 has 22 amino acids. CDR3 loop: CASSQDRSRDRLPNSYQETQYF. CDR3 nucleotides: TGTGCCAGCAGCCAAGATCGATCTAGGGACAGACTACCGAATTCGTACCAAGAGACCCAGTACTTC.

In its sample, this clonotype was seen many times. The chain recombines TRBV12-5 with TRBJ1-2; no clear D gene. The CDR3 is made up of 12 amino acids. The V gene's germline CDR1 is LGHNT and CDR2 FRNRAP. V dropped 1 base and J dropped 3 bases, with 3 bases sitting between them. CDR3 nucleotide sequence: TGTGCTAGTGGTTTGGGGGACTATGGCTACACCTTC. It is translated as CASGLGDYGYTF. The variable domain in full, with the rest retrieved from reference TRBV12-5 and TRBJ1-2, is DARVTQTPRHKVTEMGQEVTMRCQPILGHNTVFWYRQTMMQGLELLAYFRNRAPLDDSGMPKDRFSAEMPDATLATLKIQPSEPRDSAVYFCASGLGDYGYTFGSGTRLTVV.

The chain links TRBV12-2 to TRBJ1-5. TRBV12-2 is a pseudogene locus. This CDR3 is built from 15 residues. In DNA form, the CDR3 reads TGTGCAAGTCGCTTAGGGAGAGATAGCAATCAGCCCCAGCATTTT. Its protein is CASRLGRDSNQPQHF.

This clonotype showed up just a few times. The chain carries TRBV7-9 and TRBJ2-5, with D possibly TRBD1 on 6 matching bases. The V and J ends lost 6 bases and 5 bases respectively, with 19 bases between them. The length of the CDR3 is 15 residues. Germline lookup yields CDR1 SEHNR and CDR2 FQNEAQ (reference sequence). This chain's CDR3 is CASRKRQAGGETQYF. DNA for the CDR3: TGTGCCAGCAGAAAACGACAGGCCGGCGGGGAGACCCAGTACTTC.

The chain combines TRBV11-2 with TRBJ1-2; D gene unclear. The V end was cut by 1 base, the J end by 6 bases, with 6 bases between. The CDR3 contains 12 residues. The germline gives CDR1 SGHAT, CDR2 FQNNGV. In DNA, the CDR3 is TGTGCCAGCAGCTTAGGAGAGCATGGCTACACCTTC. Encoded protein: CASSLGEHGYTF.

This clonotype was detected only a few times. The CDR3 DNA is TGTGCCAGCAGTTCGCCTACTCAGGGAGGGGGCATGAACACTGAAGCTTTCTTT. This encodes CASSSPTQGGGMNTEAFF. The genes are TRBV12-3 or TRBV12-4 and TRBJ1-1; 7 bases line up with TRBD1. CDR3 length equals 18 residues. V lost 4 bases and J lost 0; bases outside the gene matches: 14.

This clonotype was counted only a few times. The chain is built from TRBV9 and TRBJ2-7; D not certain. From germline, CDR1 is SGDLS and CDR2 YYNGEE. The V and J ends lost 4 bases and 3 bases respectively, with 17 bases between them. The CDR3 loop spans 15 amino acids. CDR3 protein: CASSPQGAGHYEQYF. CDR3 DNA sequence: TGTGCCAGCAGCCCCCAAGGCGCTGGGCACTACGAGCAGTACTTC.

The gene calls are TRBV7-6 and TRBJ2-7; 8 bases match TRBD1. J gave up 2 bases and V 5 bases, and 5 bases lay outside the gene matches. The CDR3 consists of 14 residues. The germline V gene has CDR1 SGHVS and CDR2 FNYEAQ. DNA for the CDR3: TGTGCCAGCAGCCCGGGACAGGAGACCTACGAGCAGTACTTC. Encoded protein: CASSPGQETYEQYF.

The chain is built from TRBV7-2 and TRBJ2-3; D is perhaps TRBD2 (6 bases). This CDR3 is 16 amino acids long. The germline CDR1 and CDR2 sequences are SGHTA and FQGNSA. Trimming shortened V by 1 base and J by 5 bases, and 16 bases separated the two germline ends. The CDR3 protein is CASSLDRWEAVDTQYF. CDR3 nucleotide sequence: TGTGCCAGCAGCTTAGATCGCTGGGAGGCCGTAGATACGCAGTATTTT.

This clonotype was seen only a few times. The CDR3 DNA follows: TGTGCCAGCTCACGGAGTACACCTTCCTCAAGCACAGATACGCAGTATTTT. Residues: CASSRSTPSSSTDTQYF. J is TRBJ2-3 and V is TRBV18; no clear D gene. The CDR3 spans 17 residues. Trimming took off 4 bases at V and 0 bases at J, with 17 bases between the two ends. CDR1 is KGHSH, CDR2 LQKENI, per germline.